The clone carrying this T cell receptor (beta chain) was counted between two and nine times. The antigen is undetermined. The source of the sample is a study of cytomegalovirus exposure and HLA in healthy donors. The study, taken as a whole, reports: Cytomegalovirus association was assigned to more than 150 TCR beta chains. Using the classifier, cytomegalovirus status was reportedly diagnosed with high specificity and sensitivity. Within an earlier analysis, most TCR beta V segments proved productive either about 90% or about 30% of the time. It emerged from a later analysis that several of the most significant clusters appeared to be linked to common viral pathogens.

PCR amplification relied on 60 Vbeta primers (plus 13 Jbeta primers). Repertoires were generated with immunoSEQ multiplex PCR, while TCRdb's copy carries only in-frame clones and drops some. The sample includes a few hundred thousand clones, approximately 78% of them seen just once. The source of this sequence is a young man in good health and CMV-seronegative. The sequenced sample was PBMCs.

CDR3 loop: CALPGLLYNEQFF. The DNA for the CDR3 is TGTGCCTTACCGGGACTACTCTACAATGAGCAGTTCTTC. The rearrangement joins TRBV2 to TRBJ2-1, with 7 nucleotides matching TRBD2. Losses at the gene ends were 11 bases for V and 3 bases for J; bases not matched to a gene: 7. This CDR3 comprises 13 residues. The germline gives CDR1 SNHLY, CDR2 FYNNEI.